Below, 3 T cell receptor beta chains from the same sample are listed, as sequenced in a study of cytomegalovirus exposure and HLA in healthy donors. The primer mix had 60 Vbeta and 13 Jbeta primers. TCRdb's copy holds only in-frame clones and misses some; the assay was immunoSEQ multiplex PCR. Among under 200,000 clones listed, roughly 84% were seen once. The sequencing sample was made of PBMCs. Every receptor here comes from a man between 25 and 39 years old in good health and CMV-seronegative.

The J gene is TRBJ2-7, the V gene TRBV14, with 8 bases aligning to TRBD2. Germline CDR1 is SGHDN and CDR2 is FVKESK. This CDR3 spans 16 amino acids. With 2 bases clipped from V and 5 bases from J, the junction kept 11 bases outside the gene matches. CDR3: CASSQPPAGVLNEQYF. As DNA, the CDR3 is TGTGCCAGCAGCCAACCTCCAGCGGGGGTTCTCAACGAGCAGTACTTC.

This clone was counted once. The V gene is TRBV7-9, the J gene TRBJ1-1; 7 nucleotides match TRBD1. The V gene end was trimmed by 1 base and the J gene end by 3 bases; junction bases not matched to a gene: 5. This CDR3 is built from 15 residues. Looked up from germline, CDR1 is SEHNR and CDR2 is FQNEAQ (reference sequence). CDR3 nucleotide sequence: TGTGCCAGCAGCTTAGGACAGGGAGTGGACACTGAAGCTTTCTTT. It specifies CASSLGQGVDTEAFF.

The CDR3 region has the DNA TGTGCCAGCAGACACGGGAGTCGGTCGAATCAGCCCCAGCATTTT. Translating gives CASRHGSRSNQPQHF. The J gene is TRBJ1-5, the V gene TRBV6-5, with D hard to call. The V gene lost 6 bases and the J gene lost 4 bases, with 16 bases spanning the gap. Germline V gene sequence: CDR1 MNHEY, CDR2 SVGAGI. The CDR3 runs 15 residues.